These T cell receptor beta chains were read from a single sample in a study of blood T cell repertoires in COVID-19. Repertoires were generated with immunoSEQ multiplex PCR, while TCRdb's copy carries only in-frame clones and drops some. The sample contains under 500,000 clones, more than 85% of which appear only once. The sample comprised peripheral blood. All receptors derive from a woman in her 30s with acute or convalescent COVID-19. CDR3s include the opening cysteine and the closing phenylalanine or tryptophan. Each record gives: clone size, J gene, V gene, D gene, CDR3 DNA, CDR3 protein. The D gene is left open where the match is weak. The size field is filled for only some rows; it gives once, few, many or a size class.

- TRBJ2-7 TRBV30 - TGTGCCTGGAGTCGGGGCTACGAGCAGTACTTC CAWSRGYEQYF
- TRBJ1-1 TRBV18 - TGTGCCAGCTCACCCTCGGGGGGCGCTGAAGCTTTCTTT CASSPSGGAEAFF
- TRBJ2-7 TRBV9 - TGTGCCAGCAGCAGTAACCGGGAGTTC CASSSNREF
- TRBJ1-3 TRBV19 TRBD1 TGTGCCAGCAGGGGGTTCGGTGTTGCTGGAAACACCATATATTTT CASRGFGVAGNTIYF
- TRBJ1-2 TRBV5-6 - TGTGCCAGCAGCTTGGTAACGGCTAACTATGGCTACACCTTC CASSLVTANYGYTF
- TRBJ1-1 TRBV2 TRBD1 TGTGCCAGCAGTGCCGACAGGGGGCTCACTGAAGCTTTCTTT CASSADRGLTEAFF
- TRBJ2-2 TRBV19 - TGTGCCAGTAGGGCACAGGGTGAAACCGGGGAGCTGTTTTTT CASRAQGETGELFF
- TRBJ1-6 TRBV2 - TGTGCCAGCAGTGTACAGTTTAATTCACCCCTCCACTTT CASSVQFNSPLHF
- TRBJ1-1 TRBV15 TRBD1 TGTGCCACCAGCAGAGGAGGACAGGGGCATAAGAACACTGAAGCTTTCTTT CATSRGGQGHKNTEAFF
- TRBJ2-7 TRBV6-5 TRBD1 TGTGCCAGCATTCAGACAGGGGTCCCCAATTACGAGCAGTACTTC CASIQTGVPNYEQYF
many TRBJ1-6 TRBV30 - TGTGCCTGGAGTGGTCGGGGACTCCATAATTCACCCCTCCACTTT CAWSGRGLHNSPLHF
- TRBJ1-2 TRBV2 TRBD1 TGTGCCAGCAGCAGGACAGGGTCTAATGGCTACACCTTC CASSRTGSNGYTF
- TRBJ2-5 TRBV7-3 - TGTGCCAGCAGCTCGGCGGCTGGGACTCAAGAGACCCAGTACTTC CASSSAAGTQETQYF
- TRBJ1-2 TRBV28 TRBD1 TGTGCCAGCGCCACAGGGGACTATGGCTACACCTTC CASATGDYGYTF
- TRBJ2-7 TRBV30 TRBD1 TGTGCCTGGAGTGTACCGGACAGGGACTTTGGGGAGCAGTACTTC CAWSVPDRDFGEQYF
- TRBJ2-7 TRBV6-6 - TGTGCCAGCAGCGCCGGGGTAATCTCCTACGAGCAGTACTTC CASSAGVISYEQYF
- TRBJ1-4 TRBV4-1 TRBD1 TGCGCCAGCAAGACGGCCACTTCGGGACAGAGGAATGAAAAACTGTTTTTT CASKTATSGQRNEKLFF
- TRBJ1-1 TRBV19 - TGTGCCGTACAAGGGGGTAATTCCTTGGGAGCTTTCTTT CAVQGGNSLGAFF
- TRBJ2-5 TRBV7-2 TRBD2 TGTGCCAGCAGCTTAGTAGCGGGGGGTTTCGTGGAGACCCAGTACTTC CASSLVAGGFVETQYF
- TRBJ2-3 TRBV4-1 - TGCGCCAGCAGCCAAGAGCGTGGGGAGGCCACAGATACGCAGTATTTT CASSQERGEATDTQYF
- TRBJ1-5 TRBV15 - TGTGCCACCAGCAGAGGAGGGCTCAGTCAGCCCCAGCATTTT CATSRGGLSQPQHF
- TRBJ1-2 TRBV5-1 - TGCGCCAGCAGCGGTGAGTCGGGTGGCTACACCTTC CASSGESGGYTF
- TRBJ1-6 TRBV6-6 - TGTGCCAGCAGCCCCAGGGTGGATAATTCACCCCTCCACTTT CASSPRVDNSPLHF
- TRBJ1-6 TRBV19 TRBD1 TGTGCCAGTGGTACCCCGGGACAGGGGAATTCACCCCTCCACTTT CASGTPGQGNSPLHF
- TRBJ2-2 TRBV29-1 - TGCAGCATCGGGACACGGAACACCGGGGAGCTGTTTTTT CSIGTRNTGELFF
- TRBJ2-2 TRBV3-1/TRBV3-2 TRBD1 TGTGCCAGCAGCCAAAGACAGGGGCGTCACGCCGGGGAGCTGTTTTTT CASSQRQGRHAGELFF
- TRBJ2-2 TRBV29-1 - TGCAGCGTTGACAGCACCGGGGAGCTGTTTTTT CSVDSTGELFF
- TRBJ2-5 TRBV7-3 TRBD2 TGTGCCAGCAGCCCGAGCGGGGGGGGCCGGGAGACCCAGTACTTC CASSPSGGGRETQYF
- TRBJ2-7 TRBV2 - TGTGCCAGCAGTCCTAGCCTCCCGCGGACCTACGAGCAGTACTTC CASSPSLPRTYEQYF